These 22 T cell receptor beta chains share one sample of origin, sequenced in a study of shared clonotypes between healthy human individuals. TCRdb's table, derived via immunoSEQ multiplex PCR, lists solely in-frame clones and lacks some. This sample has around 1.9 million clones; 85% to 95% occur once, and the top ten carry more than 1.5%. Naive CD8 populations comprised CD45RO-negative cells positively selected for CCR7, excluding terminally differentiated effector memory CD45RA+ cells. Sequenced: naive CD8+ T cells from PBMCs. The receptors were sampled from a man younger than 30 in good health. Some clones in this sample may be carry-over from other donors' samples.

The rearrangement links TRBV29-1 to TRBJ2-7; 10 bases match TRBD2. This CDR3 has 18 residues. The germline V gene encodes CDR1 SQVTM and CDR2 ANQGSEA. V shed 1 base, J shed 3 bases, and the junction held 15 bases outside the gene matches. The CDR3 protein is CSVEGPASGSIQVYEQYF. CDR3 sequence (DNA): TGCAGCGTTGAAGGTCCGGCTAGCGGGAGTATCCAAGTCTACGAGCAGTACTTC.

Notes on this clone: In the same sample, other DNA sequences code for this CDR3. The chain is built from TRBV11-2 and TRBJ1-2, with 8 bases lining up with TRBD1. The CDR3 is made up of 15 amino acids. After removal of 5 bases from V and 3 bases from J, the junction contained 8 bases not matched to a gene. In germline, CDR1 is SGHAT, CDR2 FQNNGV. CDR3 sequence: CASSPTGTGHYGYTF. For the CDR3, the DNA is TGTGCCAGCAGCCCAACCGGGACAGGACACTATGGCTACACCTTC.

The chain has TRBV6-8 and TRBJ2-7, with a possible D match to TRBD2 (6 bases). The CDR3 totals 14 residues. Per germline, CDR1 MNHGY and CDR2 SAAAGT. V was trimmed by 6 bases and J by 2 bases, leaving 14 bases between them. CDR3 nucleotides: TGTGCCAGCAGGGGGCGGGGTGAAACCTACGAGCAGTACTTC. Protein sequence: CASRGRGETYEQYF.

Concerning this clone itself: Other DNA sequences of this sample code for an identical CDR3. This chain joins TRBV27 and TRBJ2-1, with D hard to call. The CDR3 is 14 residues long. Germline CDR1 is MNHEY and CDR2 is SMNVEV (reference sequence). Trimming left V 2 bases short and J 4 bases short, with 9 bases between. In DNA, the CDR3 is TGTGCCAGCAGTTTAAGGGCAGGTTACAATGAGCAGTTCTTC. Translating gives CASSLRAGYNEQFF.

The chain uses TRBV6-6 and TRBJ1-5, with D possibly matching TRBD1 (6 bases). Germline V gene lookup returns CDR1 MNHNY and CDR2 SVGAGI (reference sequence). The CDR3 has 16 amino acids. V lost 6 bases to trimming and J lost 1 base, with 16 bases between them. This CDR3 reads CASSPFRGRSNQPQHF. The CDR3 coding sequence is TGTGCCAGCAGCCCGTTCAGGGGCAGGAGCAATCAGCCCCAGCATTTT.

The V call is TRBV11-2, the J call TRBJ1-3, with D perhaps matching TRBD1 (6 bases). Looked up from germline, CDR1 is SGHAT and CDR2 is FQNNGV. The germline V and J ends were trimmed by 1 base and 1 base, with 11 bases remaining between them. This CDR3 spans 16 amino acids. CDR3 amino acids: CASSLAPGQSGNTIYF. In nucleotides, the CDR3 is TGTGCCAGCAGCTTAGCTCCCGGACAGTCTGGAAACACCATATATTTT.

This clone was seen once. The rearrangement links TRBV9 to TRBJ1-1; D gene unclear. V shed 0 bases and J shed 3 bases, with 21 bases lying between them. Germline values: CDR1 SGDLS, CDR2 YYNGEE. The CDR3 loop spans 18 amino acids. CDR3 residues: CASSVAPNPHEADTEAFF. The CDR3, as DNA: TGTGCCAGCAGCGTAGCCCCAAATCCCCACGAAGCTGACACTGAAGCTTTCTTT.

The chain's CDR3 is CASSPPPGSGRAPDTQYF. The CDR3 region has the DNA TGTGCCAGCAGTCCCCCTCCGGGTAGCGGGAGGGCCCCAGATACGCAGTATTTT. The chain carries TRBV28 and TRBJ2-3, with 11 bases aligning to TRBD2. V dropped 5 bases and J dropped 4; count of bases not matched to a gene: 14. This CDR3 comprises 18 residues. CDR1 is MDHEN, CDR2 SYDVKM, per germline.

The CDR3 nucleotides read TGTGCCAGCACTACGCGGGTAGCTTGGGATGAGCAGTTCTTC. Translation gives CASTTRVAWDEQFF. V gene TRBV5-5 combines with J gene TRBJ2-1, with D possibly matching TRBD2 (5 bases). The CDR3 length is 14 residues. CDR1 is SGHKS and CDR2 is YYEKEE in the germline V gene (reference sequence). V was clipped by 6 bases and J by 8 bases, with 18 bases between them.

This clone was detected only once. CDR3 nucleotides: TGCGCCAGCAGCCAAGAGAGCGGGGAATACAATGAGCAGTTCTTC. Encoded protein: CASSQESGEYNEQFF. The chain carries TRBV4-3 and TRBJ2-1, with TRBD2 matching over 7 bases. V shed 0 bases, J shed 4 bases, and the junction held 3 bases outside the gene matches. This CDR3 contains 15 residues. Germline-derived CDR1 and CDR2 are LGHNA and YSLEER.

On this clone: The same CDR3 also results from other DNA sequences found in this sample. The V gene is TRBV5-6, the J gene TRBJ2-1, with D perhaps assigned TRBD1 or TRBD2 (5 bases each). This CDR3 contains 15 residues. V lost 0 bases and J 4 bases, leaving 11 bases between the germline ends. Per the germline V gene, CDR1 is SGHDT and CDR2 is YYEEEE. Here the CDR3 reads CASSLGAGSYNEQFF. Written as DNA, the CDR3 is TGTGCCAGCAGCTTGGGGGCAGGGAGTTACAATGAGCAGTTCTTC.

This sequence joins TRBV19 and TRBJ1-2; no clear D. CDR1 and CDR2 from the germline V gene are LNHDA and SQIVND (reference sequence). Between the trimmed V and J ends, which lost 3 bases and 0 bases, there was a span of 14 bases. CDR3 length: 16 residues. This chain's CDR3 is CASSMGALGTNYGYTF. CDR3 sequence (DNA): TGTGCCAGTAGTATGGGAGCTTTGGGGACTAACTATGGCTACACCTTC. The whole variable domain, filled in from reference TRBV19 and TRBJ1-2, reads DGGITQSPKYLFRKEGQNVTLSCEQNLNHDAMYWYRQDPGQGLRLIYYSQIVNDFQKGDIAEGYSVSREKKESFPLTVTSAQKNPTAFYLCASSMGALGTNYGYTFGSGTRLTVV.

The V gene is TRBV5-4, the J gene TRBJ2-6, with 7 bases that match TRBD1. V was clipped by 7 bases and J by 0 bases; unmatched bases: 19. CDR1 and CDR2 from the germline V gene are SGHNT and YYREEE (reference sequence). This CDR3 is 20 amino acids long. The CDR3 is CASGSGGTGPVPSGANVLTF. CDR3 DNA: TGTGCCAGCGGATCAGGGGGTACGGGTCCAGTACCCTCTGGGGCCAACGTCCTGACTTTC.

The genes are TRBV13 and TRBJ2-2, with 8 nucleotides matching TRBD2. Germline values: CDR1 PRHDT, CDR2 FYEKMQ (reference sequence). With 5 bases clipped from V and 3 bases from J, the junction kept 14 bases outside the gene matches. The CDR3 extends over 18 amino acids. Here the CDR3 reads CASSPLGTGGVDTGELFF. DNA for the CDR3: TGTGCCAGCAGCCCCCTCGGGACGGGAGGGGTGGACACCGGGGAGCTGTTTTTT.

This chain uses TRBV4-1 with TRBJ2-7, with 9 bases identical to TRBD1. The germline gives CDR1 MGHRA, CDR2 YSYEKL. CDR3 length: 16 amino acids. J gave up 0 bases and V 4 bases, and 7 bases lay outside the gene matches. The chain's CDR3 is CASSPPPGQGSYEQYF. CDR3 nucleotide sequence: TGCGCCAGCAGCCCCCCACCGGGACAGGGCTCCTACGAGCAGTACTTC.

The genes are TRBV2 and TRBJ2-1; 10 nucleotides line up with TRBD2. The ends lost 7 bases at V and 3 bases at J; junction bases unmatched: 6. The CDR3 spans 15 residues. CDR1 SNHLY and CDR2 FYNNEI come from the germline V gene. CDR3 loop: CASKIGTSDYNEQFF. The CDR3 DNA sequence: TGTGCCAGCAAGATAGGGACTAGCGACTACAATGAGCAGTTCTTC.

The rearrangement links TRBV5-1 to TRBJ2-1; TRBD2 agrees at 7 bases. The CDR3 has 18 amino acids. Trimming removed 4 bases from V and 1 base from J; junction bases left unmatched: 14. In germline, CDR1 is SGHRS, CDR2 YFSETQ. This chain's CDR3 is CASSDTSTPGGSYNEQFF. CDR3 DNA sequence: TGCGCCAGCAGCGACACCTCTACGCCGGGAGGATCCTACAATGAGCAGTTCTTC.

The gene calls are TRBV28 and TRBJ2-5; TRBD1 matches 9 bases. The CDR3 spans 16 residues. Trimming at V came to 6 bases and at J to 7 bases, leaving 15 bases not matched to a gene. CDR1 and CDR2 (germline): MDHEN, SYDVKM. This CDR3 is CASSPNRRTGVRTQYF. As DNA, the CDR3 is TGTGCCAGCAGCCCTAACCGGCGGACAGGGGTGCGGACCCAGTACTTC. Looking up the rest from reference TRBV28 and TRBJ2-5 gives the full variable domain: DVKVTQSSRYLVKRTGEKVFLECVQDMDHENMFWYRQDPGLGLRLIYFSYDVKMKEKGDIPEGYSVSREKKERFSLILESASTNQTSMYLCASSPNRRTGVRTQYFGPGTRLLVL.

The chain is built from TRBV28 and TRBJ2-7; 7 nucleotides align to TRBD1. Trimming took 6 bases from V and 0 from J; bases not matched to a gene: 17. The CDR3 length is 18 residues. The germline gives CDR1 MDHEN, CDR2 SYDVKM. CDR3 in DNA: TGTGCCAGCAGCTACCAACTTCCCTTGGGACAGCCCTCCTACGAGCAGTACTTC. Translating it yields CASSYQLPLGQPSYEQYF.

In its sample, this clone was seen once. This chain joins TRBV4-1 and TRBJ1-3; D is unclear. The V gene lost 1 base and the J gene lost 4 bases, with 8 bases spanning the gap. The CDR3 runs to 14 residues. Germline CDR1 reads MGHRA; CDR2 reads YSYEKL. In DNA form, the CDR3 reads TGCGCCAGCAGCCAAGTAACAGCCGGAAACACCATATATTTT. Protein sequence: CASSQVTAGNTIYF.

This clone was detected a few times. The chain carries TRBV28 and TRBJ1-5; D possibly corresponds to TRBD1 (6 bases). Germline CDR1 is MDHEN and CDR2 is SYDVKM. The V and J ends lost 4 bases and 4 bases respectively, with 14 bases between them. The CDR3 has 15 residues. The DNA of the CDR3 is TGTGCCAGCAGTTCGAGACAGGTTCTAAATCAGCCCCAGCATTTT. It specifies CASSSRQVLNQPQHF.

This chain joins TRBV5-1 and TRBJ2-5; D might be TRBD1 or TRBD2, each matching 6 bases. V was cut by 1 base and J by 2 bases, with 18 bases left in between. The CDR3 spans 17 residues. Germline V gene data show CDR1 as SGHRS and CDR2 as YFSETQ. CDR3 DNA: TGCGCCAGCAGCTTGAGGGGTGGGGGGCACGCACAAGAGACCCAGTACTTC. Amino acids: CASSLRGGGHAQETQYF.